The present TCR beta chain was sequenced within a study of blood T cell repertoires in COVID-19. Study-wide context: From the United States, Italy and Spain came samples of acute and convalescent COVID-19. T cells, B-cell-depleted T cells, or PBMCs supplied cDNA or gDNA.

Germline CDR1 MDHEN, CDR2 SYDVKM. This CDR3 is 15 amino acids long. Trimming took 3 bases from V and 1 from J; bases not matched to a gene: 5. As originally analysed: Amplifying reference gene primers gave estimates of nucleated cell counts. Measured with immunoSEQ multiplex PCR; TCRdb has only the in-frame clones, and not every one. The DNA gave D and trimming, while V, J and clone size come from that table. The sample has about 250,000 clones, 84% seen once. Sequencing was performed on peripheral blood. The gene calls are TRBV28 and TRBJ2-7; 8 nucleotides agree with TRBD2. The origin of this receptor is a man aged 50 to 59 with acute or convalescent COVID-19. CDR3 in DNA: TGTGCCAGCAGTTTGCCCGGGACTAGGTCCTACGAGCAGTACTTC. Translation: CASSLPGTRSYEQYF.